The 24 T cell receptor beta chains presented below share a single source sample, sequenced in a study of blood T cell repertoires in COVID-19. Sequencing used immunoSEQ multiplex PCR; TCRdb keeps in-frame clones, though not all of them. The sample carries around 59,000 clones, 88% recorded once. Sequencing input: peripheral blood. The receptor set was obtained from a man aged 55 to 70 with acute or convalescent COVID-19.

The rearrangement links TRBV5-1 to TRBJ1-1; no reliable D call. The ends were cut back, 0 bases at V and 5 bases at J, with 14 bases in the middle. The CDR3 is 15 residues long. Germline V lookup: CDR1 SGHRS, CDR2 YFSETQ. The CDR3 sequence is CASSLGGQSRTEAFF. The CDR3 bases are TGCGCCAGCAGCTTGGGAGGGCAGAGTCGAACTGAAGCTTTCTTT. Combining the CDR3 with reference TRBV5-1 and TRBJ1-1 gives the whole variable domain KAGVTQTPRYLIKTRGQQVTLSCSPISGHRSVSWYQQTPGQGLQFLFEYFSETQRNKGNFPGRFSGRQFSNSRSEMNVSTLELGDSALYLCASSLGGQSRTEAFFGQGTRLTVV.

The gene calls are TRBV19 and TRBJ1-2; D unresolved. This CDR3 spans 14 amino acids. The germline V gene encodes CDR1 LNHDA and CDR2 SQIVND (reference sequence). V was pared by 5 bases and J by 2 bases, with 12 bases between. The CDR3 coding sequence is TGTGCCAGTAGTGGTGAGGCTCCCAACTATGGCTACACCTTC. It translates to CASSGEAPNYGYTF.

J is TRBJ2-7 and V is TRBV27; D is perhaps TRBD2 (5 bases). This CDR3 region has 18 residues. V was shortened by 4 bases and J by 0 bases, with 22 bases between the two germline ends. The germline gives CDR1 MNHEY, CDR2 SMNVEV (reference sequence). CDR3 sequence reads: CASSSIIPPLTSSYEQYF. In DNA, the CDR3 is TGTGCCAGCAGTTCCATTATACCCCCCCTAACTAGCTCCTACGAGCAGTACTTC.

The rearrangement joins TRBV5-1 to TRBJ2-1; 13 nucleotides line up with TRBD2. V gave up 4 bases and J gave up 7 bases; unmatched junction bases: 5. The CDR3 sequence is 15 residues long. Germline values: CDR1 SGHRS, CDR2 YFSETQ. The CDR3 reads CASSPGTSGTNEQFF. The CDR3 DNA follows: TGCGCCAGCAGCCCCGGGACTAGCGGGACTAATGAGCAGTTCTTC.

For the CDR3, the DNA is TGTGCCAGCAGCCGAGACAGGGGGCACGCAGATACGCAGTATTTT. It codes for CASSRDRGHADTQYF. The chain carries TRBV11-2 and TRBJ2-3; 10 bases are shared with TRBD1. The junction had 6 bases not matched to a gene; V was cut back by 5 bases and J by 4 bases. CDR1 SGHAT and CDR2 FQNNGV come from the germline V gene. The CDR3 has 15 residues.

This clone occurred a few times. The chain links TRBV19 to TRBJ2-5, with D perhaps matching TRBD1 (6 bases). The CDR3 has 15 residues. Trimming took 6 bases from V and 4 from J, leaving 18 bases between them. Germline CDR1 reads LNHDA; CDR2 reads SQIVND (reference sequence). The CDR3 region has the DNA TGTGCCAGTAGCACCCCATTACAGGGCCTAGAGACCCAGTACTTC. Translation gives CASSTPLQGLETQYF.

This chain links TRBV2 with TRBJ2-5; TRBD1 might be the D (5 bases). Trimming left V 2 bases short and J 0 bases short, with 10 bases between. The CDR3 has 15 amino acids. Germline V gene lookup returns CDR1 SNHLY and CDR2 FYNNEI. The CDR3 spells CASSELGADQETQYF. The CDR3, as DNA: TGTGCCAGCAGTGAACTAGGGGCAGACCAAGAGACCCAGTACTTC.

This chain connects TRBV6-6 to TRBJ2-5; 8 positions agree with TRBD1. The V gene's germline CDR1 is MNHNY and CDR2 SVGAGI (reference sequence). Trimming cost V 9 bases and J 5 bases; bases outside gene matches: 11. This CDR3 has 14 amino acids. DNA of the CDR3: TGTGCCAGTAACTACCCAGGGGGCGAGGAGACCCAGTACTTC. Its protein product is CASNYPGGEETQYF.

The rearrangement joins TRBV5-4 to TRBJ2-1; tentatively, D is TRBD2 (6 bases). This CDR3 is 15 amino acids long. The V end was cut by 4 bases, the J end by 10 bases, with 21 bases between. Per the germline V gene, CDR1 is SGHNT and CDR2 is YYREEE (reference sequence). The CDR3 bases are TGTGCCAGCAGCCCCATGTCCGGGATCGGGGGAGAGCAGTTCTTC. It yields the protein CASSPMSGIGGEQFF.

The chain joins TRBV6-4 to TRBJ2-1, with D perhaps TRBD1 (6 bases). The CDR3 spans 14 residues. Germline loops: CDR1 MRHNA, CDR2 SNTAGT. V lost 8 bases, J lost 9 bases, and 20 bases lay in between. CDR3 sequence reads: CASRPIQGYGEQFF. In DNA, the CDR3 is TGTGCCAGCCGACCTATACAGGGTTACGGTGAGCAGTTCTTC.

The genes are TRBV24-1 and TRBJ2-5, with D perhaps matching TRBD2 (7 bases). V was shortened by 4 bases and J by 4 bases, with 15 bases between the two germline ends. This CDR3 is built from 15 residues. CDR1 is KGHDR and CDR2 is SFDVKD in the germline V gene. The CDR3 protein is CATSDPRGGGETQYF. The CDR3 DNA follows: TGTGCCACCAGTGACCCCAGGGGAGGGGGAGAGACCCAGTACTTC.

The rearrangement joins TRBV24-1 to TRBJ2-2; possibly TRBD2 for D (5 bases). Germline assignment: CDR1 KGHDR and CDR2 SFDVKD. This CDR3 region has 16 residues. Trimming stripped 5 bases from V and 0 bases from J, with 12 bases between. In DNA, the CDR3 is TGTGCCACCAGTGGCGTGAGGGCCCCGAACACCGGGGAGCTGTTTTTT. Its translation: CATSGVRAPNTGELFF.

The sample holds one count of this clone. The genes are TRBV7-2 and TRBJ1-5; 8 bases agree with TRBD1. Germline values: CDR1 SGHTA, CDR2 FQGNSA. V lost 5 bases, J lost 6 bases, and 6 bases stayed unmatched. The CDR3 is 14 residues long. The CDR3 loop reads CASSLGQGIQPQHF. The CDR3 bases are TGTGCCAGCAGCCTTGGACAGGGTATTCAGCCCCAGCATTTT.

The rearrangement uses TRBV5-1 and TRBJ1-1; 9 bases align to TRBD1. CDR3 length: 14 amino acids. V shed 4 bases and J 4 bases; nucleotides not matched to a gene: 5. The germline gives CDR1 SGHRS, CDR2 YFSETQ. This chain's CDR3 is CASSRDRVGTEAFF. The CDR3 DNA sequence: TGCGCCAGCAGCCGGGACAGGGTGGGCACTGAAGCTTTCTTT.

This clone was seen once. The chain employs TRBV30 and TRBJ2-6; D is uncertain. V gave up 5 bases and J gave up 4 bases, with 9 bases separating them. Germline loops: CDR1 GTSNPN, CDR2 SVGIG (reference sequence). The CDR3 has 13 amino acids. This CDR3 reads CAWGYLGANVLTF. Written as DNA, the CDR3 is TGTGCCTGGGGCTACCTCGGGGCCAACGTCCTGACTTTC.

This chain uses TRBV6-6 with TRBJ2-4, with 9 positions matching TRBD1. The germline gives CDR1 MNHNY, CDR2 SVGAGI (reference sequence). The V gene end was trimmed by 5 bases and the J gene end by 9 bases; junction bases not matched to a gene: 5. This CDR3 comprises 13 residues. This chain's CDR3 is CASSPVTGGIQYF. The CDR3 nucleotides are TGTGCCAGCAGTCCGGTGACAGGGGGCATTCAGTACTTC.

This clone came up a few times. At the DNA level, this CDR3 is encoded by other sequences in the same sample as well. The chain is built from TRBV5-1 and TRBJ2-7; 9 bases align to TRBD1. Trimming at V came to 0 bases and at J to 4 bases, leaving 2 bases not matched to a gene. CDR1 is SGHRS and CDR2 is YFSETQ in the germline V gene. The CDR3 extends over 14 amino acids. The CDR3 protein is CASSLGQGGYEQYF. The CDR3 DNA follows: TGCGCCAGCAGCTTGGGACAGGGGGGGTACGAGCAGTACTTC.

DNA for the CDR3: TGTGCCAGCAGTGGACGGCGGGAGCAGTTCTTC. This translates into CASSGRREQFF. This rearrangement joins TRBV2 to TRBJ2-1, with D unresolved. The germline CDR1 and CDR2 sequences are SNHLY and FYNNEI. This CDR3 contains 11 residues. The ends were cut back, 4 bases at V and 10 bases at J, with 8 bases in the middle.

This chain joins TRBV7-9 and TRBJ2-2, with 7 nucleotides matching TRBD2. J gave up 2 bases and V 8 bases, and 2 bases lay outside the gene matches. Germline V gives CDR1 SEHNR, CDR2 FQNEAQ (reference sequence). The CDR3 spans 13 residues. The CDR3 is CASGRANTGELFF. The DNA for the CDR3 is TGTGCCAGCGGGAGGGCCAACACCGGGGAGCTGTTTTTT.

The CDR3 region has the DNA TGCGCCAGCAGTCCTCGCGAGGGGGAAGAGACCCAGTACTTC. The encoded protein is CASSPREGEETQYF. The V call is TRBV23-1, the J call TRBJ2-5, with D perhaps TRBD1 (6 bases). TRBV23-1 is an ORF for which the function is uncertain. Between the trimmed V and J ends, which lost 4 bases and 3 bases, there was a span of 12 bases. CDR3 length: 14 residues.

The chain's CDR3 is CASSRGQIYTGELFF. The CDR3 DNA reads as TGTGCCAGCAGCCGTGGACAGATCTACACCGGGGAGCTGTTTTTT. The chain employs TRBV11-3 and TRBJ2-2; possible D gene TRBD1, 6 bases. Trimming pared 5 bases from V and 3 bases from J, leaving 13 bases between. The CDR3 is made up of 15 amino acids. The V gene's germline CDR1 is SGHNT and CDR2 YENEEA.

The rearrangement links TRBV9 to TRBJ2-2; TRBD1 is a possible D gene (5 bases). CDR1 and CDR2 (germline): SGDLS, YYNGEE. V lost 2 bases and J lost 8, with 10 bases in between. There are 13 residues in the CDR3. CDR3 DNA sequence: TGTGCCAGCAGCGTCGCAGGGTCTGGGGAGCTGTTTTTT. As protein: CASSVAGSGELFF.

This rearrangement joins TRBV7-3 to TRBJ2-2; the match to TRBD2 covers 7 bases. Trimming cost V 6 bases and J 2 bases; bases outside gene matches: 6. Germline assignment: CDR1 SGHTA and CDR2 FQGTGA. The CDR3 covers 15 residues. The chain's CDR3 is CASRFSGTNTGELFF. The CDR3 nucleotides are TGTGCCAGCAGATTCAGCGGGACTAACACCGGGGAGCTGTTTTTT. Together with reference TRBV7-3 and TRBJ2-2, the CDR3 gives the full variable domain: GAGVSQTPSNKVTEKGKYVELRCDPISGHTALYWYRQSLGQGPEFLIYFQGTGAADDSGLPNDRFFAVRPEGSVSTLKIQRTERGDSAVYLCASRFSGTNTGELFFGEGSRLTVL.

The CDR3 nucleotides are TGCGCCAGCAGCTTGATCTCAGGGACTACCGGGGCCAACGTCCTGACTTTC. Translating gives CASSLISGTTGANVLTF. The chain combines TRBV5-1 with TRBJ2-6; TRBD2 agrees at 7 bases. The CDR3 totals 17 residues. Germline CDR1 reads SGHRS; CDR2 reads YFSETQ. V lost 1 base and J lost 4; bases outside the gene matches: 8.